The clone carrying this T cell receptor beta chain was recorded at least ten times. Its antigen is unknown. Amplified regions were TCR beta CDR3 sequences from RNA transcripts. The TCR CDR3 first-round RT-PCR relied on the HTBI primer set. From the multiplex PCR reads, TCRdb called clonotypes with MiXCR, one entry per CDR3 protein. The table shows 250,000 to 300,000 distinct CDR3 sequences, with 14% to 15% occurring only once. V was clipped by 7 bases and J by 2 bases; unmatched bases: 3. The CDR3 runs 13 residues. Germline-derived CDR1 and CDR2 are MDHEN and SYDVKM. This record belongs to a study of T cells in Graves' hyperthyroidism and ophthalmopathy. Findings of the study overall: Most thyroid clonotypes that were expanded above 0.001 also turned up in blood.

Lactation, pregnancy, other autoimmune disease or uncontrolled infection led to exclusion of patients. The chain couples TRBV28 to TRBJ2-7, with 9 bases identical to TRBD2. The sample was blood. The TCR originated in a woman in her 40s with Graves' hyperthyroidism that later progressed to Graves' ophthalmopathy. Written as DNA, the CDR3 is TGTGCCAGCACGCTAGCGGGACCCTACGAGCAGTACTTC. Encoded protein: CASTLAGPYEQYF.